Ten or more counts support the clone carrying this T cell receptor (beta chain). Its target is not known. Time point described: healthy volunteer bleed at 2 weeks. The total RNA was obtained from whole blood that was not fractionated. The data derive from a study of human T cells and chemical hapten exposure. Study details: Small pooled library volume differences mainly caused per-sample TCR yield variation.

Study-level findings and limits: Sensitizing with DPC caused no change in TCRs above 1 in 1000 frequency.

Trimming left V 3 bases short and J 4 bases short, with 10 bases between. Germline V CDR1 and CDR2: SGHRS, YFSETQ. The CDR3 length is 14 residues. Unique molecular identifiers were affixed to discrete cDNA molecules within the library. MiXCR was run by TCRdb on the RACE reads, yielding one entry per CDR3 protein. Among roughly 100,000 distinct CDR3 sequences listed, over 8% were seen once. Material for sequencing was whole blood. J is TRBJ2-2 and V is TRBV5-1; TRBD2 might be the D (6 bases). The TCR comes from a female donor in good health. Some clones in this sample may be carry-over from other donors' samples. This CDR3 reads CASSWGTATGELFF. The CDR3 DNA reads TGCGCCAGCAGCTGGGGGACTGCCACCGGGGAGCTGTTTTTT.